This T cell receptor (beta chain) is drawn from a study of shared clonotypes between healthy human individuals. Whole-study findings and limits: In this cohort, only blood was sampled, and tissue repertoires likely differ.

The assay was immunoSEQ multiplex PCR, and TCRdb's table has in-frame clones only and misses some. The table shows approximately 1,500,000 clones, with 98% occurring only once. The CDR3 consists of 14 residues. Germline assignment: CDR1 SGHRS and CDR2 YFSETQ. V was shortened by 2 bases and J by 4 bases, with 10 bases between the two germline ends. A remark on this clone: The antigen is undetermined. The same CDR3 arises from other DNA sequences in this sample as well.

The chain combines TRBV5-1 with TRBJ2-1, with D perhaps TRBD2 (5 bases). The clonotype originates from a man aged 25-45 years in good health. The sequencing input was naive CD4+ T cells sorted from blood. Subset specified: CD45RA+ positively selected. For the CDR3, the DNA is TGCGCCAGCAGCTTAACTAGTTCTTACAATGAGCAGTTCTTC. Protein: CASSLTSSYNEQFF.